The source of this T cell receptor beta chain is a study of blood T cells in healthy people across ages. Sample-barcoded 5' priming and a J-beta primer mix drove a second PCR of roughly 6 to 12 cycles. From the 5' RACE reads, TCRdb called clonotypes with MiXCR, one entry per CDR3 protein. Of nearly 1 million distinct CDR3 sequences in the sample, roughly 51% were seen once. V was trimmed by 7 bases and J by 4 bases, leaving 20 bases between them. Germline CDR1 is SQVTM and CDR2 is ANQGSEA. The CDR3 contains 14 residues. Overall study results and limits: Versus aged donors, long-lived donors had higher diversity and more naive CD4+ cells. No one knew whether donors had CMV, which possibly confounded expanded clonotype changes. Correlation between TCR beta diversity and naive T cell percentage was strong.

In regard to this clonotype: Its antigen remains unidentified.

The receptor comes from a woman aged 55 to 70 in good health. The chain combines TRBV29-1 with TRBJ2-7; D is perhaps TRBD1 (7 bases). Sequenced input: blood. The DNA for the CDR3 is TGCAGCGCCTTGGGCGGGACAGAAAAATACGAGCAGTACTTC. It translates to CSALGGTEKYEQYF.